A selection of T cell receptor beta chains follows, all from one sample in a study of T cells in Graves' hyperthyroidism and ophthalmopathy. Using its own MiXCR run on the multiplex PCR reads, TCRdb lists one record per CDR3 protein. This sample carries around 540,000 distinct CDR3 sequences, more than 15% of them seen once, and the ten largest clones take approximately 32%. Sequenced: blood. These receptors were obtained from a woman aged 30 to 39 with Graves' ophthalmopathy. CDR3s include the opening cysteine and the closing phenylalanine or tryptophan. Fields, in order: D gene, V gene, J gene, clone size, CDR3 DNA, CDR3 protein. The D gene is left open where the match is weak. Rows may omit the clone size; those that give it use once, few, many or a size class.

D: TRBD2; V: TRBV7-3; J: TRBJ2-1; size: many; DNA: TGTGCCAGCAGCTTATCCGGGACTAGCGGGCACTACAATGAGCAGTTCTTC; CDR3: CASSLSGTSGHYNEQFF
D: TRBD2; V: TRBV25-1; J: TRBJ2-3; size: once; DNA: TGTGCCAGCAGTGATGGGACTAGCGGGGCAGATACGCAGTATTTT; CDR3: CASSDGTSGADTQYF
D: .; V: TRBV19; J: TRBJ2-7; size: .; DNA: TGTGCCAGTAGTATAGATTGGGCCTACGAGCAGTACTTC; CDR3: CASSIDWAYEQYF
D: .; V: TRBV6-1; J: TRBJ2-5; size: few; DNA: TGTGCCACGACAGTTCGGGAGACCCAGTACTTC; CDR3: CATTVRETQYF
D: .; V: TRBV20-1; J: TRBJ1-6; size: .; DNA: TGCAGTGCTAGAGATCCCGCAGGCTATAATTCACCCCTCCACTTT; CDR3: CSARDPAGYNSPLHF
D: .; V: TRBV25-1; J: TRBJ1-2; size: .; DNA: TGTGCCAGGGCGGAAGGCTACACCTTC; CDR3: CARAEGYTF
D: .; V: TRBV6-1; J: TRBJ1-1; size: .; DNA: TGTGCCAGCAGGAAGTATAACAGGAACACTGAAGCTTTCTTT; CDR3: CASRKYNRNTEAFF
D: TRBD2; V: TRBV9; J: TRBJ2-7; size: many; DNA: TGTGCCAGCAGCGTAGAAGCGGGAGGGGACTCCTACGAGCAGTACTTC; CDR3: CASSVEAGGDSYEQYF
D: .; V: TRBV24-1; J: TRBJ2-2; size: .; DNA: TGTGCCACCAGTGACCCAGGCCGGGAGCTGTTTTTT; CDR3: CATSDPGRELFF
D: .; V: TRBV12-3/TRBV12-4; J: TRBJ1-1; size: many; DNA: TGTGCCAGCAGTTTAGCGCTTGTTGACCACACTGAAGCTTTCTTT; CDR3: CASSLALVDHTEAFF
D: .; V: TRBV6-2/TRBV6-3; J: TRBJ2-7; size: few; DNA: TGTGCCAGCAGTTACAGGGCAGGCGAGCAGTACTTC; CDR3: CASSYRAGEQYF
D: .; V: TRBV19; J: TRBJ1-5; size: many; DNA: TGTGCCAGTAGTATAACCCAGGGTGCTTTGCAGCCCCAGCATTTT; CDR3: CASSITQGALQPQHF
D: .; V: TRBV4-3; J: TRBJ1-1; size: few; DNA: TGCGCCAGCAGCCATCTACCGGGGACACGTGAAGCTTTCTTT; CDR3: CASSHLPGTREAFF
D: TRBD1; V: TRBV9; J: TRBJ1-4; size: .; DNA: TGTGCCAGCAGCGTAGGCCGGACAGGGACTAATGAAAAACTGTTTTTT; CDR3: CASSVGRTGTNEKLFF
D: .; V: TRBV2; J: TRBJ1-4; size: many; DNA: TGTGCCAGCAGTGCTACAACTCGTTCTAATGAAAAACTGTTTTTT; CDR3: CASSATTRSNEKLFF
D: .; V: TRBV2; J: TRBJ2-1; size: many; DNA: TGTGCCAGCAGTGACGCAATGCCCACGGAGTTCGGGGACAATGAGCAGTTCTTC; CDR3: CASSDAMPTEFGDNEQFF
D: .; V: TRBV25-1; J: TRBJ1-6; size: .; DNA: TGTGCCAGCAGTGAACGAGACACGTATAATTCACCCCTCCACTTT; CDR3: CASSERDTYNSPLHF
D: .; V: TRBV10-3; J: TRBJ2-1; size: many; DNA: TGTGCCATCACGGGTGAGAGCTCCTACAATGAGCAGTTCTTC; CDR3: CAITGESSYNEQFF
D: .; V: TRBV2; J: TRBJ1-5; size: few; DNA: TGTGCCAGCAGTACTCGTTTAGACAGGCCCAATCAGCCCCAGCATTTT; CDR3: CASSTRLDRPNQPQHF
D: .; V: TRBV7-9; J: TRBJ1-6; size: many; DNA: TGTGCCAGCAGCCACCCTGGATCACCCCTCCACTTT; CDR3: CASSHPGSPLHF
D: TRBD2; V: TRBV20-1; J: TRBJ2-3; size: .; DNA: TGCAGTGCTCAAACTAGCGGGATGACAGATACGCAGTATTTT; CDR3: CSAQTSGMTDTQYF
D: .; V: TRBV14; J: TRBJ2-5; size: few; DNA: TGTGCCAGCAGCCAATTAGGGTCGCAAGAGACCCAGTACTTC; CDR3: CASSQLGSQETQYF
D: TRBD2; V: TRBV12-3/TRBV12-4; J: TRBJ2-7; size: .; DNA: TGTGCCAGCAGTTTTCCAGCGGGAGGGCCGCTCTCCTACGAGCAGTACTTC; CDR3: CASSFPAGGPLSYEQYF
D: .; V: TRBV4-1; J: TRBJ2-5; size: few; DNA: TGCGCCAGCAGCCAAGATCCCTCGGAGACCCAGTACTTC; CDR3: CASSQDPSETQYF
D: TRBD2; V: TRBV4-1; J: TRBJ2-1; size: .; DNA: TGCGCCAGCAGCCAAGATTCTCTCGGTAGCGGGAGCGCCCATGAGCAGTTCTTC; CDR3: CASSQDSLGSGSAHEQFF
D: TRBD2; V: TRBV4-1; J: TRBJ2-2; size: few; DNA: TGCGCCAGCAGCCAAGAAGGACTAGCGGGAGCCTACACCGGGGAGCTGTTTTTT; CDR3: CASSQEGLAGAYTGELFF
D: TRBD2; V: TRBV20-1; J: TRBJ2-7; size: many; DNA: TGCAGTGCCCAGAAGATAGCGGGTACCTACGAGCAGTACTTC; CDR3: CSAQKIAGTYEQYF
D: TRBD1; V: TRBV9; J: TRBJ1-6; size: few; DNA: TGTGCCAGCAGCGTGGGAGGGGGCGCGTATTCACCCCTCCACTTT; CDR3: CASSVGGGAYSPLHF
D: .; V: TRBV20-1; J: TRBJ1-1; size: many; DNA: TGCAGTGCTAGTTTCGGGGGGCGGGTCACTGAAGCTTTCTTT; CDR3: CSASFGGRVTEAFF
D: TRBD1; V: TRBV30; J: TRBJ1-3; size: few; DNA: TGTGCCTGGAGTGACCGGACAGGGCCCTTCTCTGGAAACACCATATATTTT; CDR3: CAWSDRTGPFSGNTIYF
D: .; V: TRBV28; J: TRBJ1-2; size: many; DNA: TGTGCCAGCAGTTTAGGCGGATCCTATGGCTACACCTTC; CDR3: CASSLGGSYGYTF
D: .; V: TRBV5-1; J: TRBJ2-1; size: many; DNA: TGCGCCAGCAGCTTGACAGGGCTCAATGAGCAGTTCTTC; CDR3: CASSLTGLNEQFF
D: .; V: TRBV3-1; J: TRBJ1-1; size: many; DNA: TGTGCCAGCAGCCCCAACGCAAGGGGGGAAGCTTTCTTT; CDR3: CASSPNARGEAFF
D: .; V: TRBV5-5; J: TRBJ2-3; size: once; DNA: TGTGCCAGGAGCTTGGCCGGATTTTCCACAGATACGCAGTATTTT; CDR3: CARSLAGFSTDTQYF
D: .; V: TRBV30; J: TRBJ2-1; size: many; DNA: TGTGCCTGGACCTCGAGGAGGCCGATTTACAATGAGCAGTTCTTC; CDR3: CAWTSRRPIYNEQFF
D: .; V: TRBV5-1; J: TRBJ2-1; size: .; DNA: TGCGCCAGCAGCCCCAGACGAGGGCTCTACAATGAGCAGTTCTTC; CDR3: CASSPRRGLYNEQFF
D: TRBD2; V: TRBV27; J: TRBJ2-7; size: .; DNA: TGTGCCAGCAGTTTAACTAGCGGGGACGCTACCTACGAGCAGTACTTC; CDR3: CASSLTSGDATYEQYF
D: .; V: TRBV10-3; J: TRBJ1-5; size: .; DNA: TGTGCCATCAGCCAAGAGGGTAATCAGCCCCAGCATTTT; CDR3: CAISQEGNQPQHF
D: TRBD1; V: TRBV5-5; J: TRBJ1-5; size: many; DNA: TGTGCCAGCAGAAGCGGGACAGGACAAAATCAGCCCCAGCATTTT; CDR3: CASRSGTGQNQPQHF
D: .; V: TRBV9; J: TRBJ2-2; size: .; DNA: TGTGCCAGCAGCGTAGAGGGGAGGACCGGGGAGCTGTTTTTT; CDR3: CASSVEGRTGELFF
D: .; V: TRBV30; J: TRBJ1-2; size: .; DNA: TGTGCCTGGGAAAGGACAGACACATCTTATGGCTACACCTTC; CDR3: CAWERTDTSYGYTF
D: .; V: TRBV28; J: TRBJ2-2; size: few; DNA: TGTGCCAGCAGCAGCCGGGACATGAACACCGGGGAGCTGTTTTTT; CDR3: CASSSRDMNTGELFF
D: TRBD2; V: TRBV6-2/TRBV6-3; J: TRBJ2-1; size: .; DNA: TGTGCCAGCAGTGACTCGGGACTAGGGGGCAATGAGCAGTTCTTC; CDR3: CASSDSGLGGNEQFF
D: .; V: TRBV19; J: TRBJ1-1; size: .; DNA: TGTGCCAGTAGTATAGCCCCCGGGGTGAACACTGAAGCTTTCTTT; CDR3: CASSIAPGVNTEAFF
D: .; V: TRBV5-5; J: TRBJ1-2; size: .; DNA: TGTGCCAGCAGCTTGGGATCTGACAGCCACGTGGGCTACACCTTC; CDR3: CASSLGSDSHVGYTF
D: .; V: TRBV6-2/TRBV6-3; J: TRBJ1-2; size: many; DNA: TGTGCCAGCAGCTCCGACAGGTTTGGCTATGGCTACACCTTC; CDR3: CASSSDRFGYGYTF
D: TRBD2; V: TRBV3-1; J: TRBJ2-3; size: many; DNA: TGTGCCAGCAGCCAGACTAGCGGGAGCGGTACAGATACGCAGTATTTT; CDR3: CASSQTSGSGTDTQYF
D: .; V: TRBV18; J: TRBJ2-1; size: many; DNA: TGTGCCAGCTCCTCGAGGTTAGGATCCGAAGCCGGTTCTCAGTTCTTC; CDR3: CASSSRLGSEAGSQFF
D: TRBD2; V: TRBV6-1; J: TRBJ2-3; size: few; DNA: TGTGCCAGCAGTTCACTAGCGGGAGGCCTGAATACGCAGTATTTT; CDR3: CASSSLAGGLNTQYF
D: TRBD2; V: TRBV9; J: TRBJ2-1; size: .; DNA: TGTGCCAGCAGCGACATTACGACTAGCGAACCCTACAATGAGCAGTTCTTC; CDR3: CASSDITTSEPYNEQFF
D: .; V: TRBV12-3/TRBV12-4; J: TRBJ1-4; size: many; DNA: TGTGCCAGCAGTTTGGGCAGCAATGAAAAACTGTTTTTT; CDR3: CASSLGSNEKLFF
D: TRBD1; V: TRBV7-8; J: TRBJ2-7; size: many; DNA: TGTGCCAGCAGTTCCGGGACAGGACCGGGGGAGCAGTACTTC; CDR3: CASSSGTGPGEQYF
D: .; V: TRBV27; J: TRBJ2-3; size: many; DNA: TGTGCCAGCAGTTTTCTGGGGGACACTAGCACAGATACGCAGTATTTT; CDR3: CASSFLGDTSTDTQYF
D: TRBD1; V: TRBV7-2; J: TRBJ2-7; size: few; DNA: TGTGCCAGCAGCGACCGGACAGGAGGAGATGTGCAGTACTTC; CDR3: CASSDRTGGDVQYF